This is a list of T cell receptor beta chains from one sample in a study. A single record per CDR3 protein comes from TCRdb applying MiXCR to the 5' RACE reads. The profile shows about 64,000 distinct CDR3 sequences, around a fifth of them singletons. Sequenced material: memory CD4+ T cells sorted from a lymph node. The source of these receptors is a female donor with breast cancer. The CDR3 runs from the conserved cysteine through the conserved F or W. The D gene is left open where the match is weak. The listing skips clone size in some rows; elsewhere it reads once, few, many or a size class.

j_call | d_call | v_call | clone_size | cdr3_aa | cdr3_nt
TRBJ2-7 | . | TRBV20-1 | . | CSARVATNYYEQYF | TGCAGTGCTAGAGTCGCGACCAACTACTACGAGCAGTACTTC
TRBJ1-5 | . | TRBV7-2 | . | CASSGSQGPQEAQHF | TGTGCCAGCAGCGGTAGTCAGGGGCCTCAGGAGGCCCAGCATTTT
TRBJ2-1 | . | TRBV13 | few | CASSSPTGREQFF | TGTGCCAGCAGCTCCCCGACAGGCCGTGAGCAGTTCTTC
TRBJ1-2 | . | TRBV6-5 | . | CASKLGVTLDGYTF | TGTGCCAGCAAGTTAGGGGTGACCTTGGATGGCTACACCTTC
TRBJ2-1 | TRBD2 | TRBV20-1 | medium-sized | CSARSGGPGNEQFF | TGCAGTGCCCGTAGCGGGGGGCCGGGGAATGAGCAGTTCTTC
TRBJ2-1 | TRBD2 | TRBV20-1 | few | CSATAGGPLNEQFF | TGCAGTGCCACGGCGGGAGGGCCGCTCAATGAGCAGTTCTTC
TRBJ2-3 | . | TRBV12-3/TRBV12-4 | few | CASKGRTDTQYF | TGTGCCAGCAAGGGGCGCACAGATACGCAGTATTTT
TRBJ2-1 | TRBD2 | TRBV7-9 | . | CASSFFRGGGSYNEQFF | TGTGCCAGCAGCTTCTTTCGCGGGGGTGGGTCCTACAATGAGCAGTTCTTC
TRBJ2-2 | . | TRBV11-3 | . | CASSFRAGTLSGEPFF | TGTGCCAGCAGCTTTCGGGCAGGGACGTTGTCCGGGGAGCCGTTTTTT
TRBJ1-2 | . | TRBV6-5 | many | CASSPSLSWHYGYTF | TGTGCCAGCAGTCCCTCCTTAAGTTGGCACTATGGCTACACCTTC
TRBJ1-1 | TRBD1 | TRBV20-1 | . | CSARSSGTGGSGTEAFF | TGCAGTGCTCGTTCTTCCGGGACAGGGGGCTCAGGCACTGAAGCTTTCTTT
TRBJ2-6 | . | TRBV5-1 | few | CASSLFTTGSGANVLTF | TGCGCCAGCAGCTTGTTTACCACAGGATCTGGGGCCAACGTCCTGACTTTC
TRBJ1-5 | . | TRBV6-1 | many | CASSLAPDSNQPQHF | TGTGCCAGCAGTTTAGCTCCCGATAGCAATCAGCCCCAGCATTTT
TRBJ2-1 | . | TRBV7-2 | . | CASSLPVTEVQFF | TGTGCCAGCAGCTTACCCGTTACGGAGGTGCAGTTCTTC
TRBJ2-2 | TRBD2 | TRBV15 | many | CATGREGGGELFF | TGTGCCACCGGGCGGGAGGGCGGCGGGGAGCTGTTTTTT
TRBJ2-1 | . | TRBV5-1 | many | CASSTSYNEQFF | TGCGCCAGCAGTACATCCTACAATGAGCAGTTCTTC
TRBJ1-1 | . | TRBV6-5 | few | CASSDFQGWTEAFF | TGTGCCAGCAGTGACTTCCAGGGTTGGACTGAAGCTTTCTTT
TRBJ2-2 | . | TRBV4-2 | . | CASSQVGTKTGELFF | TGTGCCAGCAGCCAAGTTGGGACGAAGACCGGGGAGCTGTTTTTT
TRBJ2-5 | . | TRBV4-2 | few | CASSQSTDAGETQYF | TGTGCCAGCAGCCAAAGTACGGATGCGGGAGAGACCCAGTACTTC
TRBJ1-1 | . | TRBV4-3 | few | CASSQDTGVGTEAFF | TGCGCCAGCAGCCAAGATACGGGGGTGGGCACTGAAGCTTTCTTT
TRBJ1-2 | . | TRBV28 | . | CASSSSRGRSINYGYTF | TGTGCCAGCAGTTCATCCAGGGGACGCTCAATTAACTATGGCTACACCTTC
TRBJ2-1 | . | TRBV7-6 | . | CASSSGLLNEQLF | TGTGCCAGCAGCTCGGGACTTCTCAACGAGCAGCTCTTC
TRBJ2-2 | TRBD1 | TRBV6-2/TRBV6-3 | few | CASSYSIGKGGYDAGELFF | TGTGCCAGCAGTTACTCGATCGGCAAAGGGGGCTACGACGCCGGGGAGCTGTTTTTT
TRBJ2-5 | . | TRBV30 | . | CAWSASGTQYF | TGTGCCTGGAGCGCCTCGGGGACCCAGTACTTC
TRBJ1-5 | . | TRBV6-5 | few | CASSKRGGNQPQHF | TGTGCCAGCAGTAAACGGGGAGGCAATCAGCCCCAGCATTTT
TRBJ2-5 | . | TRBV29-1 | few | CSVALGSRGQQETQYF | TGCAGCGTTGCCCTTGGGAGTAGGGGTCAACAAGAGACCCAGTACTTC
TRBJ2-3 | . | TRBV24-1 | many | CATSARGRITDTQYF | TGTGCCACCAGTGCTCGGGGGCGGATCACAGATACGCAGTATTTT
TRBJ2-1 | . | TRBV24-1 | . | CATTDRTGLNEQFF | TGTGCCACCACGGACCGGACCGGGCTTAATGAGCAGTTCTTC
TRBJ1-5 | . | TRBV6-2/TRBV6-3 | few | CASSYPRQPQHF | TGTGCCAGCAGTTACCCTAGGCAGCCCCAGCATTTT
TRBJ1-1 | TRBD1 | TRBV20-1 | . | CSARRDSLNTEAFF | TGCAGTGCTCGGCGGGACAGCTTGAACACTGAAGCTTTCTTT
TRBJ2-1 | TRBD2 | TRBV20-1 | many | CSAPPTSGPYNEQFF | TGCAGTGCCCCGCCTACTAGCGGCCCCTACAATGAGCAGTTCTTC
TRBJ1-2 | . | TRBV5-1 | . | CASSSTGPGYGYTF | TGCGCCAGCAGCTCTACAGGTCCTGGCTATGGCTACACCTTC
TRBJ2-7 | TRBD2 | TRBV12-3/TRBV12-4 | . | CASSPGLAGLGEQYF | TGTGCCAGCAGTCCAGGACTAGCGGGGTTAGGCGAGCAGTACTTC
TRBJ2-7 | . | TRBV9 | many | CASSSQPEGYEQYF | TGTGCCAGCAGCTCCCAGCCCGAGGGCTACGAGCAGTACTTC
TRBJ1-1 | . | TRBV5-1 | . | CASFQTLGGTEAFF | TGCGCCAGCTTCCAGACCCTCGGCGGCACTGAAGCTTTCTTT
TRBJ2-7 | . | TRBV20-1 | many | CSARDSGTTQYF | TGCAGTGCTAGAGATTCAGGGACAACACAGTACTTC
TRBJ1-4 | . | TRBV20-1 | few | CSASRGHNEKLFF | TGCAGTGCTAGCCGGGGCCATAATGAAAAACTGTTTTTT
TRBJ2-7 | . | TRBV7-9 | . | CASSLPGWGKDEQYF | TGTGCCAGCAGCTTACCTGGGTGGGGAAAGGACGAGCAGTACTTC
TRBJ2-3 | TRBD1 | TRBV24-1 | many | CATSGRTGVTDTQYF | TGTGCCACCAGTGGTCGCACAGGGGTCACAGATACGCAGTATTTT
TRBJ2-1 | . | TRBV7-2 | many | CASSSGPNNEQFF | TGTGCCAGCAGCTCCGGGCCTAACAATGAGCAGTTCTTC
TRBJ2-1 | TRBD1 | TRBV7-6 | few | CASSFAGTGYNEQFF | TGTGCCAGCAGCTTCGCCGGGACAGGGTACAATGAGCAGTTCTTC
TRBJ1-2 | . | TRBV6-5 | many | CASSYSRGDGYTF | TGTGCCAGCAGTTACTCGAGAGGGGACGGCTACACCTTC
TRBJ2-3 | . | TRBV5-1 | medium-sized | CASRTGPSTDTQYF | TGCGCCAGCAGAACGGGTCCTAGCACAGATACGCAGTATTTT